The sequence of this T cell receptor beta chain was determined in a study of immune heterogeneity within non-small cell lung tumors. Whole-study findings and limits: Identical dominant CDR3 beta clonotypes were found recurring across a patient's tumor sites, along with site-unique high-frequency clones. Statistically, local T-cell clonality exhibited a moderate yet significant correlation with local tumor mutational burden (R about 0.3).

For this clonotype: What it recognizes is unknown.

With 550 to 700 ng used per sample, the template was genomic DNA from bulk tumor. Several biopsies were spaced far apart within each primary tumor and obtained as surgery took place. With untreated, newly diagnosed non-small cell lung cancer, the patients went on to undergo curative surgery. It was with 32 V and 13 J primers that multiplex PCR amplified TCR beta CDR3. MiXCR was run by TCRdb on the multiplex PCR reads, yielding one entry per CDR3 protein. The data contain 4,200 or so distinct CDR3 sequences, more than 20% of them seen just once; the ten biggest clones take up 11%. The CDR3 has 14 residues. V lost 0 bases and J lost 2, with 8 bases in between.

This chain links TRBV12-3 or TRBV12-4 with TRBJ2-7; no firm D call. The sequenced sample was lung tumor tissue. This TCR was recovered from a man between 60 and 75 years old with non-small cell lung cancer. The CDR3 region has the DNA TGTGCCAGCAGTTTAGCCGGGTTCACCTACGAGCAGTACTTC. Translating gives CASSLAGFTYEQYF.